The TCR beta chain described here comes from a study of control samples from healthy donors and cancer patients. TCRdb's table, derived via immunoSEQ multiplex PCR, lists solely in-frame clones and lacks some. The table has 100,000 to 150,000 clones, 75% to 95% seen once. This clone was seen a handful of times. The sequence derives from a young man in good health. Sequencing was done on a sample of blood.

The CDR3 here is CASGLENTGELFF. DNA of the CDR3: TGTGCTAGTGGTTTGGAGAACACCGGGGAGCTGTTTTTT. The chain employs TRBV12-5 and TRBJ2-2; D ambiguous. Germline V lookup: CDR1 LGHNT, CDR2 FRNRAP. This CDR3 has 13 amino acids. Trimming pared 1 base from V and 1 base from J, leaving 1 base between.